Listed below are T cell receptor beta chains from one sample, sequenced in a study of graft-versus-host responses after intestinal transplantation. Assay used: immunoSEQ multiplex PCR; TCRdb lists only in-frame clones, some missing. This sample has 25,000 to 35,000 clones, with roughly 83% found just once. No antigen has been assigned to these receptors. The sequencing used unstimulated CD8+ T cells sorted from spleen or lymph node cells, collected before intestinal transplant. The source is a human donor who received an intestinal transplant. The CDR3 runs from the conserved cysteine through the conserved F or W. D genes are given only for firm matches. The size of a clone is reported for some rows only, either as once, few or many, or as a class for expanded clones.

V gene: TRBV11-2
D gene: TRBD1
J gene: TRBJ1-3
clone size: once
CDR3 DNA: TGTGCCGAACGGGGACAGTCGGGCGGCACCATATATTTT
CDR3 protein: CAERGQSGGTIYF

V gene: TRBV7-8
D gene: NA
J gene: TRBJ1-5
clone size: NA
CDR3 DNA: TGTGCCAGCAGCTCGATGCCGGTACAGGGCCTCTATAGCAATCAGCCCCAGCATTTT
CDR3 protein: CASSSMPVQGLYSNQPQHF

V gene: TRBV7-2
D gene: TRBD2
J gene: TRBJ2-5
clone size: few
CDR3 DNA: TGTGCCAGCAGGGGTACTAGCGGGGGACCGAAACAAGAGACCCAGTACTTC
CDR3 protein: CASRGTSGGPKQETQYF

V gene: TRBV27
D gene: TRBD2
J gene: TRBJ2-7
clone size: NA
CDR3 DNA: TGTGCCAGCAGCGTATACACTAGCGGGAGCTACGAGCAGTACTTC
CDR3 protein: CASSVYTSGSYEQYF

V gene: TRBV5-4
D gene: NA
J gene: TRBJ2-7
clone size: NA
CDR3 DNA: TGTGCCAGCAGCCCCGGGGGAGTCGCAATTATATGGGACGAGCAGTACTTC
CDR3 protein: CASSPGGVAIIWDEQYF

V gene: TRBV27
D gene: TRBD2
J gene: TRBJ2-7
clone size: NA
CDR3 DNA: TGTGCCAGCAGGACGCCCTATAGCGGGGGCTCCTACGAGCAGTACTTC
CDR3 protein: CASRTPYSGGSYEQYF

V gene: TRBV13
D gene: NA
J gene: TRBJ2-5
clone size: NA
CDR3 DNA: TGTGCCAGCAGCCAGAGGAACAGGGTTCAAGAGACCCAGTACTTC
CDR3 protein: CASSQRNRVQETQYF

V gene: TRBV9
D gene: TRBD2
J gene: TRBJ2-5
clone size: NA
CDR3 DNA: TGTGCCAGCAGCGTAGAGGGACTAGCGGACCAAGAGACCCAGTACTTC
CDR3 protein: CASSVEGLADQETQYF

V gene: TRBV7-9
D gene: TRBD1
J gene: TRBJ2-7
clone size: few
CDR3 DNA: TGTGCCAGCAGCCTGTCGGACAGGGGTCTGGACGAGCAGTACTTC
CDR3 protein: CASSLSDRGLDEQYF

V gene: TRBV28
D gene: NA
J gene: TRBJ1-2
clone size: NA
CDR3 DNA: TGTGCCAGCAGTCAGGGGTGGGGTGACTATGGCTACACCTTC
CDR3 protein: CASSQGWGDYGYTF

V gene: TRBV11-2
D gene: TRBD2
J gene: TRBJ2-7
clone size: NA
CDR3 DNA: TGTGCCAGCAGCTCCGAAGCGGGGGGCTCCTACGAGCAGTACTTC
CDR3 protein: CASSSEAGGSYEQYF

V gene: TRBV28
D gene: NA
J gene: TRBJ2-7
clone size: NA
CDR3 DNA: TGTGCCAGCAGTCCAACTAGTTTGTCCACCTACGAGCAGTACTTC
CDR3 protein: CASSPTSLSTYEQYF

V gene: TRBV5-4
D gene: TRBD1
J gene: TRBJ1-6
clone size: NA
CDR3 DNA: TGTGCCAGCAGCTTGTATATGACAGGGGGCTTAGGTGGATCACCCCTCCACTTT
CDR3 protein: CASSLYMTGGLGGSPLHF

V gene: TRBV13
D gene: TRBD2
J gene: TRBJ2-1
clone size: NA
CDR3 DNA: TGTGCCAGCAGCTTACAACTAGCGGGGGGGGAGCAGTTCTTC
CDR3 protein: CASSLQLAGGEQFF